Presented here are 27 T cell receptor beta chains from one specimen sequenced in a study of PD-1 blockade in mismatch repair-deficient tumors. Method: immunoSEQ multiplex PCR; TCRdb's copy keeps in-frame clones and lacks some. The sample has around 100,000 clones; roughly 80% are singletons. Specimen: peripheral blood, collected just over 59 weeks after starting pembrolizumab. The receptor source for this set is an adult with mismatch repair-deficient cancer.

The CDR3 DNA reads TGCAGTGTGACTGGGACAGGGGGCTACACCTTC. Its protein is CSVTGTGGYTF. This sequence joins TRBV29-1 and TRBJ1-2, with TRBD1 matching 9 bases. Germline values: CDR1 SQVTM, CDR2 ANQGSEA. CDR3 length: 11 residues.

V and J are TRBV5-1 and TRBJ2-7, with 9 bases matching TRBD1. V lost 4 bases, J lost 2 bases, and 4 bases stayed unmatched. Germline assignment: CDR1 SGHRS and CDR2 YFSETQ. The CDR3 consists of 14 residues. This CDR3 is CASSPTGGAYEQYF. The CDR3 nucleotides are TGCGCCAGCAGCCCGACAGGGGGGGCCTACGAGCAGTACTTC.

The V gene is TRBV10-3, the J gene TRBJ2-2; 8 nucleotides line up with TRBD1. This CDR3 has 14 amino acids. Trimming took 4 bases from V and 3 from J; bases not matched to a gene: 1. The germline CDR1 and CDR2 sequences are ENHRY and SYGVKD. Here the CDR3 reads CAISGQGYTGELFF. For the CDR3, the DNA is TGTGCCATCAGTGGACAGGGGTACACCGGGGAGCTGTTTTTT.

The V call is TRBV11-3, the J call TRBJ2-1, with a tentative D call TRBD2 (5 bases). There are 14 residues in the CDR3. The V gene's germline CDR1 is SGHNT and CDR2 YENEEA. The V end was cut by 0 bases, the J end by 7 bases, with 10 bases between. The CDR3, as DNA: TGTGCCAGCAGCTTAGAAGGGAGTAGGAATGAGCAGTTCTTC. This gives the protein CASSLEGSRNEQFF.

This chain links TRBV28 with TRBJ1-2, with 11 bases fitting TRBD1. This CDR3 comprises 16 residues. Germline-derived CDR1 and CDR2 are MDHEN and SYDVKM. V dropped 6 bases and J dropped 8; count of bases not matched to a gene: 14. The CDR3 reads CASRTTGTGGVSGYTF. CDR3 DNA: TGTGCCAGCAGGACAACCGGGACAGGGGGAGTTAGCGGCTACACCTTC.

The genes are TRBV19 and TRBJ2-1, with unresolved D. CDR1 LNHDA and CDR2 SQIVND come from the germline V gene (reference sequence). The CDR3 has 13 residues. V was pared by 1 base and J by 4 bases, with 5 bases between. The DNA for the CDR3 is TGTGCCAGTAGTATAGGGAATTACAATGAGCAGTTCTTC. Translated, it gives CASSIGNYNEQFF.

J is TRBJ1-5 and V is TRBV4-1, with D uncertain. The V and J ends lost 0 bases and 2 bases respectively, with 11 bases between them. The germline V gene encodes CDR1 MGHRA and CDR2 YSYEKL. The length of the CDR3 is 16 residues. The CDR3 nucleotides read TGCGCCAGCAGCCAAGAAGGCAGGATTGGCAATCAGCCCCAGCATTTT. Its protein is CASSQEGRIGNQPQHF.

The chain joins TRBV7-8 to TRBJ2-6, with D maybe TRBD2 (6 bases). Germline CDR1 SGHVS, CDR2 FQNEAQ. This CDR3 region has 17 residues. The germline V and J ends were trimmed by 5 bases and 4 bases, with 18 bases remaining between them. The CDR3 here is CASSNLADPSGANVLTF. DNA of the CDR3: TGTGCCAGCAGCAATTTAGCGGATCCTTCCGGGGCCAACGTCCTGACTTTC.

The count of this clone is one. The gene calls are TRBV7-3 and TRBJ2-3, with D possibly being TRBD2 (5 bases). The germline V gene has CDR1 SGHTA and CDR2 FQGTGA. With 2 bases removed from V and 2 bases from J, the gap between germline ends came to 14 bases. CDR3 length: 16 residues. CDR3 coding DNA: TGTGCCAGCAGCTTATACGGTAACGGACTCACAGATACGCAGTATTTT. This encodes CASSLYGNGLTDTQYF.

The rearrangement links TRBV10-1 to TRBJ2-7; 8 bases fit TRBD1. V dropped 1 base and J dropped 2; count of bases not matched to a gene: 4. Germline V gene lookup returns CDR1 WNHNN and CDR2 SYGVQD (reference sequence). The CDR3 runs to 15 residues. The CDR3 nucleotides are TGCGCCAGCAGTGAGTACGGGACAGGAACCTACGAGCAGTACTTC. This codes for CASSEYGTGTYEQYF.

The CDR3 nucleotides read TGTGCCAGCAGCGTAGGCCTTGGGATTACGGGCTACACCTTC. Residues: CASSVGLGITGYTF. V usage is TRBV9 and J usage is TRBJ1-2; D remains unclear. Germline values: CDR1 SGDLS, CDR2 YYNGEE. With 0 bases removed from V and 8 bases from J, the gap between germline ends came to 14 bases. The CDR3 has 14 residues.

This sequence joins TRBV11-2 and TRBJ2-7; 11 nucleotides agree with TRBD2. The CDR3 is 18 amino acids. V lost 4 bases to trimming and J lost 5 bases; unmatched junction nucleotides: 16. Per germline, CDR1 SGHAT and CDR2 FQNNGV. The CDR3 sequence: CASSSGKIAGGPYHEQYF. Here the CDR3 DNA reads TGTGCCAGCAGCTCCGGAAAAATAGCGGGAGGGCCTTATCACGAGCAGTACTTC.

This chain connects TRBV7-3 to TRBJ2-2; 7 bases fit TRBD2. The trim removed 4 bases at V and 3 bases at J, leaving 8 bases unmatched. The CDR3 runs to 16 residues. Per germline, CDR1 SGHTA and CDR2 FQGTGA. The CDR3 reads CASSSRLAADTGELFF. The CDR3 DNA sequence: TGTGCCAGCAGCTCCAGACTAGCAGCCGACACCGGGGAGCTGTTTTTT.

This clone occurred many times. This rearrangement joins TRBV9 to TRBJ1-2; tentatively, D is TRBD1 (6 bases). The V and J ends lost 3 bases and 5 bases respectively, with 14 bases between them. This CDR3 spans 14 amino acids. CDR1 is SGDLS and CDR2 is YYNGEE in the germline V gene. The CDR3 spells CASSADAGTYGYTF. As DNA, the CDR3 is TGTGCCAGCAGCGCAGATGCCGGGACATATGGCTACACCTTC.

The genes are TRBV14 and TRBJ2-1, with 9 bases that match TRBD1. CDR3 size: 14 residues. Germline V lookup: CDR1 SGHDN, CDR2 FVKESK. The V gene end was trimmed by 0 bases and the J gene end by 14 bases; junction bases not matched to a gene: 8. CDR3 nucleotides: TGTGCCAGCAGCCAAGATCATTCCAGGACAGGGGAGTTCTTC. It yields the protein CASSQDHSRTGEFF.

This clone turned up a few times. In DNA, the CDR3 is TGTGCCTGGAGCCTGGGAATTAGCAATCAGCCCCAGCATTTT. Amino acids: CAWSLGISNQPQHF. The chain recombines TRBV30 with TRBJ1-5; D gene unclear. The V gene's germline CDR1 is GTSNPN and CDR2 SVGIG (reference sequence). The CDR3 sequence is 14 residues long. V dropped 3 bases and J dropped 0 bases, with 9 bases sitting between them.

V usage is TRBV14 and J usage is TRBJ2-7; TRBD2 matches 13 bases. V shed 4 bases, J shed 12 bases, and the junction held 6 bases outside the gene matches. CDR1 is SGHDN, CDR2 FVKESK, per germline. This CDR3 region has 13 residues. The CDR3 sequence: CASSPGLAGVRYF. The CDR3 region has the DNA TGTGCCAGCAGCCCCGGACTAGCGGGAGTTCGGTACTTC. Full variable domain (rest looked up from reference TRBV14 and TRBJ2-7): EAGVTQFPSHSVIEKGQTVTLRCDPISGHDNLYWYRRVMGKEIKFLLHFVKESKQDESGMPNNRFLAERTGGTYSTLKVQPAELEDSGVYFCASSPGLAGVRYFGPGTRLTVT.

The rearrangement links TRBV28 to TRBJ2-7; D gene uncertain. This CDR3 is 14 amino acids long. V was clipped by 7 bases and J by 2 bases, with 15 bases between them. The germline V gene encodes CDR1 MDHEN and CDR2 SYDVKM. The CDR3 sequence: CASNMRRSPYEQYF. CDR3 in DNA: TGTGCCAGCAATATGAGGCGCAGCCCCTACGAGCAGTACTTC.

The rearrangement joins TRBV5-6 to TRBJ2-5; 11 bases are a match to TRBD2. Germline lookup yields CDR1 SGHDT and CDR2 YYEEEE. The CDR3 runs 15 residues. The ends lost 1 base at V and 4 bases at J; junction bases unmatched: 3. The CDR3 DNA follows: TGTGCCAGCAGCTTGCAACTAGCGGGAGTAGAGACCCAGTACTTC. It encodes CASSLQLAGVETQYF.

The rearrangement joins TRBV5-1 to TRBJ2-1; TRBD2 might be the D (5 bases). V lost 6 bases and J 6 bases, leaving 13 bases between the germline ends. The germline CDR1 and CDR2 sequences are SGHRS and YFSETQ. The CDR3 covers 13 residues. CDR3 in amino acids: CASTALAPNEQFF. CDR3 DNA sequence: TGCGCCAGCACCGCCTTAGCGCCCAATGAGCAGTTCTTC.

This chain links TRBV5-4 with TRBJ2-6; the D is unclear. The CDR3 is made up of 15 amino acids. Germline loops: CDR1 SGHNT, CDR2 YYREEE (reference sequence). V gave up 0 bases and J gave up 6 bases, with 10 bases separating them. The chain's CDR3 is CASSLESEKANVLTF. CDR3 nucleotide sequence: TGTGCCAGCAGCTTGGAGTCAGAAAAGGCCAACGTCCTGACTTTC.

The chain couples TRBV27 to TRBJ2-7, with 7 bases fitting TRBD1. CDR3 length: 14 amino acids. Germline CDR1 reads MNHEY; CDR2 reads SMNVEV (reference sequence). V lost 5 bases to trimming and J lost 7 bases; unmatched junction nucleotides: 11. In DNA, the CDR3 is TGTGCCAGCAGTCAAAGGGACAGCCTGGGGGAGCAGTACTTC. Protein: CASSQRDSLGEQYF.

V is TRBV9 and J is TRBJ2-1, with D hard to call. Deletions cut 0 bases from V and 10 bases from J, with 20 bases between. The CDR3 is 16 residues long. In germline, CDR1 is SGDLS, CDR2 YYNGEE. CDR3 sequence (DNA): TGTGCCAGCAGCGTAGAAAGCTCTAGAAAATTTATAGAGCAGTTCTTC. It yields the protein CASSVESSRKFIEQFF.

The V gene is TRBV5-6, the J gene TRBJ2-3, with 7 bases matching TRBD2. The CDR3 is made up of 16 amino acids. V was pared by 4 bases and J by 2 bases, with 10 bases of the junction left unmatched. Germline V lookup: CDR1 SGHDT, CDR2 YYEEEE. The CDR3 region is CASSPPELAVTDTQYF. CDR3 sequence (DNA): TGTGCCAGCAGCCCCCCCGAGCTAGCGGTCACAGATACGCAGTATTTT.

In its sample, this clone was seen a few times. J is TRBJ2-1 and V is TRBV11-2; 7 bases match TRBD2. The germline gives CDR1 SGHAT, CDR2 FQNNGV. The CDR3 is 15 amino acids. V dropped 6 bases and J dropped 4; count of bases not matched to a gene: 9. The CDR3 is CASRSGGGLYNEQFF. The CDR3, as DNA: TGTGCCAGCAGGTCGGGAGGCGGCCTTTACAATGAGCAGTTCTTC.

The CDR3 sequence: CAISDVGTLGNQPQHF. The CDR3 nucleotides are TGTGCCATCAGTGATGTAGGGACGTTGGGCAATCAGCCCCAGCATTTT. The rearrangement uses TRBV10-3 and TRBJ1-5, with D possibly TRBD1 on 5 matching bases. Germline V CDR1 and CDR2: ENHRY, SYGVKD. CDR3 length: 16 residues. V dropped 3 bases and J dropped 2 bases, with 14 bases sitting between them.

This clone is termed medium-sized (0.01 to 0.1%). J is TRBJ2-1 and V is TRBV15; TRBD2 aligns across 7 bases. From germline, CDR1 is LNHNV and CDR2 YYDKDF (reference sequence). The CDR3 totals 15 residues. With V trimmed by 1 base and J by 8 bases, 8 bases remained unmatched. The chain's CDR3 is CATSRVAGGADEQFF. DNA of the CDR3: TGTGCCACCAGCAGAGTAGCGGGCGGAGCCGATGAGCAGTTCTTC. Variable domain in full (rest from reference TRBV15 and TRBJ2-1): DAMVIQNPRYQVTQFGKPVTLSCSQTLNHNVMYWYQQKSSQAPKLLFHYYDKDFNNEADTPDNFQSRRPNTSFCFLDIRSPGLGDTAMYLCATSRVAGGADEQFFGPGTRLTVL.